Listed here is a single T cell receptor beta chain. No cognate antigen has been identified for it. The sample holds no much larger clone one base away, and base qualities are not on file. The donors were healthy, HIV-negative adults who had no recently reported acute infections or vaccinations. All donors were Caucasian adults living in Nashville, Tennessee, USA. CD4+ T cells were enriched by magnetic negative selection; naive cells were then positively selected on CD45RA, and the negative fraction formed the memory subset. Blood was collected by leukapheresis, and PBMCs were isolated by Ficoll-Histopaque density gradient centrifugation and then cryopreserved in liquid nitrogen vapor phase. Purity and quantity of every magnetically sorted T cell population were checked by analytical flow cytometry. Genomic DNA was isolated from each sorted fraction and quantified by UV absorbance on a Nanodrop 2000c.

Using the deep immunoSEQ assay, multiplex PCR amplified TCR CDR3 regions from genomic DNA. Genomic DNA extracted from each cell subset was distributed evenly over all wells of several immunoSEQ 96-well plates, and each plate served as one replicate. For sorted subsets, each replicate PCR was loaded with roughly 190 ng genomic DNA, equivalent to 25,000 to 30,000 T cell genomes. The purified libraries were quantified using a Qubit 3.0 fluorometer, sized with a Bioanalyzer 2100, and then quantified again using the KAPA Library Quantification kit. Every immunoSEQ 96-well plate was sequenced on a dedicated single-read 150-cycle Illumina NextSeq 550 flow cell. Per the authors' processing: Because the immunoSEQ output held only junctional sequences and lacked quality scores, the filtering could not match the filtering applied to full-length reads. To assign V/J genes and CDR3, sequences were annotated using PyIR, a Python wrapper for IgBLAST v1.9, with IMGT germline references. Reads were removed for weak V/J assignments (E-value above 1e-6), missing CDR3, stop codons, out-of-frame junctions, or ambiguous translated residues. V3J clonotypes were defined as sequences sharing the same inferred V gene, J gene, and CDR3 amino acid sequence. To compute the percentage overlap between repertoires, the number of shared unique clonotypes was divided by the size of the smaller repertoire. Richness of each repertoire was evaluated using RTK rarefaction, the Chao1 estimator, and Recon v2.1 estimates of unobserved clonotypes. Generation probabilities were computed with OLGA for all TCRbeta clonotypes obtained by the gDNA method from a handful of donors. TCRdb mirrors the immuneACCESS table, restricted to in-frame sequences. Some clones are absent from its copies; in checked studies, under half trace to an unresolved V gene, and the reason for the others is unknown. The DNA gave D and trimming, while V, J and clone size come from that table. The sample has 850,000 to 1,200,000 clones on record, 60% to 80% of them singletons. Approximately 1.5% of the sample lies in the top ten.

This sample stems from a study of shared clonotypes between healthy human individuals (dated by TCRdb to 2019 to 2021). In the study overall: A few men and a couple of women, aged 18 to 49 years, made up the cohort. The study deeply sequenced blood TCR repertoires of five healthy adults to estimate repertoire size and the extent of clonotype sharing between individuals. To increase sequencing depth and limit assay-specific biases, TCR repertoire library preparation and sequencing were carried out by different laboratories using diverse techniques. For each donor, three plates each were used for CD4 naive and CD4 memory, two plates were used for CD8 naive, and one plate was used for CD8 memory. Each donor's leukapheresis produced roughly between roughly 0.85 and 10 billion PBMCs. Results and caveats for the whole study, not just this receptor: Because the study included a small number of donors, the genetic and exposure-history diversity represented was limited. Approximately 5% of naive CD4, approximately 3.7% of naive CD8, approximately 2% of memory CD4, and 0.4% of memory CD8 clonotypes were shared across a few donors. Naive subsets generally had larger estimated clonotype richness than memory subsets did. Sampling was restricted to blood, and TCR repertoires in tissue are likely to differ from TCR repertoires in blood. Pairwise subsampling led to the expectation that sequencing depth would affect the degree of clonotype sharing among donors. Incomplete sequencing was indicated by rarefaction of sorted-subset datasets, despite the large sequencing depth. Compared with non-shared clonotypes, the clonotypes found in all four sorted-subset donors had higher generation probabilities.

From the cysteine through the phenylalanine, the CDR3 covers 14 amino acids. The entry retains the CDR3 DNA only, 42 bases that are in frame from base 1. V gives up 7 bases and J gives up 4 bases, and the segment between their germline ends measures 16 bases. CDR1 SQVTM and CDR2 ANQGSEA are derived from the germline V gene. The sequence came from a man aged 18 to 29 in good health. The chain was built from TRBV29-1 and TRBJ2-2; the D segment could be TRBD1, given 6 matching bases. Material for sequencing was memory CD4+ T cells sorted from blood. The sample's cell subset or site label, decoded: CD45RA-negative fraction. The CDR3 corresponds to CSGSQGVGTGELFF. Read as DNA, the sequence is TGCAGCGGATCACAGGGAGTAGGCACCGGGGAGCTGTTTTTT.